The 19 T cell receptor beta chains reported below all come from one sample, sequenced in a study of blood T cell repertoires in COVID-19. The repertoire was sequenced with immunoSEQ multiplex PCR; TCRdb's copy has only in-frame clones and lacks some. This sample has 100,000 to 150,000 clones, with 75% to 80% found just once. The sequenced material came from peripheral blood. These receptors were obtained from a human donor in a cohort sampled during active COVID-19.

DNA of the CDR3: TGTGCCAGCAGTTCCACGGGGAACAAGCAGTTCTTC. Protein product: CASSSTGNKQFF. V and J are TRBV27 and TRBJ2-1; TRBD2 might be the D (5 bases). The V gene's germline CDR1 is MNHEY and CDR2 SMNVEV (reference sequence). V was clipped by 4 bases and J by 11 bases, with 12 bases between them. This CDR3 region has 12 residues.

J is TRBJ2-7 and V is TRBV7-9, with TRBD2 identical over 7 bases. CDR1 SEHNR and CDR2 FQNEAQ come from the germline V gene (reference sequence). This CDR3 is 15 amino acids long. Losses at the gene ends were 4 bases for V and 2 bases for J; bases not matched to a gene: 8. This chain's CDR3 is CASSSRGEKTYEQYF. The CDR3 bases are TGTGCCAGCAGCTCTCGGGGGGAAAAGACCTACGAGCAGTACTTC.

The chain recombines TRBV7-6 with TRBJ2-7; tentative D call: TRBD1 (6 bases). Trimming pared 3 bases from V and 0 bases from J, leaving 15 bases between. Looked up from germline, CDR1 is SGHVS and CDR2 is FNYEAQ. The CDR3 loop spans 16 amino acids. The CDR3 DNA follows: TGTGCCAGCAGCTTCAACGAGGGGGAGTTCTCCTACGAGCAGTACTTC. It yields the protein CASSFNEGEFSYEQYF.

The rearrangement links TRBV6-6 to TRBJ1-6; weak D call: TRBD1 (5 bases). V lost 2 bases, J lost 8 bases, and 13 bases lay in between. Germline V gene sequence: CDR1 MNHNY, CDR2 SVGAGI (reference sequence). The CDR3 runs 15 residues. The CDR3 sequence: CASSYRRPGDSPLHF. The CDR3 DNA follows: TGTGCCAGCAGTTACCGACGGCCGGGGGATTCACCCCTCCACTTT.

J is TRBJ2-7 and V is TRBV7-8; 8 bases line up with TRBD1. CDR3 length: 14 residues. With V trimmed by 5 bases and J by 0 bases, 3 bases remained unmatched. Per the germline V gene, CDR1 is SGHVS and CDR2 is FQNEAQ. This CDR3 is CASSPDRGSYEQYF. The DNA for the CDR3 is TGTGCCAGCAGCCCAGACAGGGGCTCCTACGAGCAGTACTTC.

The chain combines TRBV5-1 with TRBJ1-1; D remains ambiguous. CDR3 length equals 16 residues. CDR1 is SGHRS and CDR2 is YFSETQ in the germline V gene. Trimming removed 2 bases from V and 5 bases from J, with 19 bases in between. DNA of the CDR3: TGCGCCAGCAGCTTCACCTTCACGGGCTGGAGGACTGAAGCTTTCTTT. As protein: CASSFTFTGWRTEAFF.

The chain couples TRBV10-3 to TRBJ2-7; 8 nucleotides match TRBD2. Germline V gene sequence: CDR1 ENHRY, CDR2 SYGVKD. This CDR3 is 15 amino acids long. V gave up 3 bases and J gave up 6 bases; unmatched junction bases: 10. This chain's CDR3 is CAISDRVAGWVEQYF. As DNA, the CDR3 is TGTGCCATCAGTGATAGGGTAGCGGGATGGGTCGAGCAGTACTTC.

The CDR3 nucleotides are TGTGCCAGCAGTGAAACCCCGCCAGGGCATCATAGCAATCAGCCCCAGCATTTT. Translating gives CASSETPPGHHSNQPQHF. The chain carries TRBV6-1 and TRBJ1-5, with a possible D match to TRBD1 (5 bases). This CDR3 comprises 18 residues. CDR1 is MNHNS and CDR2 is SASEGT in the germline V gene. V was clipped by 2 bases and J by 0 bases, with 17 bases between them.

This chain links TRBV6-5 with TRBJ1-2, with 7 bases fitting TRBD1. After removal of 2 bases from V and 4 bases from J, the junction contained 4 bases not matched to a gene. Germline values: CDR1 MNHEY, CDR2 SVGAGI. The CDR3 covers 14 residues. Here the CDR3 reads CASSYTPGGYGYTF. As DNA, the CDR3 is TGTGCCAGCAGTTACACCCCAGGGGGCTATGGCTACACCTTC.

This sequence joins TRBV4-1 and TRBJ2-5, with 7 bases identical to TRBD1. The CDR3 covers 16 residues. The germline V gene encodes CDR1 MGHRA and CDR2 YSYEKL. V lost 4 bases, J lost 0 bases, and 8 bases stayed unmatched. In DNA form, the CDR3 reads TGCGCCAGCAGCCTCCGGACAGGACCCTACCAAGAGACCCAGTACTTC. This codes for CASSLRTGPYQETQYF.

The CDR3 protein is CASSSSLPSRFERYGYTF. The CDR3 nucleotides read TGTGCCAGCAGCTCTAGCCTCCCCTCGAGATTTGAGCGCTATGGCTACACCTTC. The J gene is TRBJ1-2, the V gene TRBV7-9; D gene unclear. The CDR3 consists of 18 residues. The germline CDR1 and CDR2 sequences are SEHNR and FQNEAQ (reference sequence). V lost 4 bases and J 4 bases, leaving 25 bases between the germline ends.

This chain links TRBV6-1 with TRBJ2-7; 9 nucleotides agree with TRBD1. Trimming took 0 bases from V and 3 from J; bases not matched to a gene: 6. This CDR3 has 16 amino acids. The V gene's germline CDR1 is MNHNS and CDR2 SASEGT. CDR3 nucleotides: TGTGCCAGCAGTGAAGCCGGGACAGGGTATAGCTACGAGCAGTACTTC. Protein product: CASSEAGTGYSYEQYF.

The chain couples TRBV12-3 or TRBV12-4 to TRBJ1-3; no definite D call. Between the trimmed V and J ends, which lost 7 bases and 7 bases, there was a span of 14 bases. This CDR3 has 13 residues. The CDR3 is CASTPPGSNTIYF. The CDR3 region has the DNA TGTGCCAGCACTCCCCCTGGGAGCAACACCATATATTTT.

The genes are TRBV6-5 and TRBJ2-7; 9 nucleotides match TRBD2. The CDR3 has 16 amino acids. V lost 0 bases, J lost 3 bases, and 6 bases stayed unmatched. Germline CDR1 is MNHEY and CDR2 is SVGAGI. For the CDR3, the DNA is TGTGCCAGCAGTTACTCGAATAGCGGGAGATTCTACGAGCAGTACTTC. It yields the protein CASSYSNSGRFYEQYF.

Concerning this clone: The junction departs from the called germline gene at one end, perhaps through a read error. Within the sample, other DNA sequences also encode this same CDR3. The chain joins TRBV25-1 to TRBJ1-2, with 11 nucleotides matching TRBD1. CDR1 and CDR2 (germline): MGHDK, SYGVNS. CDR3 length: 17 residues. CDR3 sequence: CASSSRTGGNLNYGYTF. The CDR3 coding sequence is TGTGCCAGCAGTTCTCGGACAGGGGGCAACCTTAACTATGGCTACACTTTC.

This chain joins TRBV11-3 and TRBJ2-7; tentatively, D is TRBD1 (6 bases). This CDR3 is built from 15 residues. Germline CDR1 and CDR2: SGHNT and YENEEA. Between the trimmed V and J ends, which lost 0 bases and 3 bases, there was a span of 12 bases. CDR3: CASSLEDSRDYEQYF. In DNA, the CDR3 is TGTGCCAGCAGCTTAGAGGACAGCCGGGACTACGAGCAGTACTTC.

The chain has TRBV11-2 and TRBJ2-7; 7 bases align to TRBD2. CDR3 size: 14 residues. Looked up from germline, CDR1 is SGHAT and CDR2 is FQNNGV. Trimming at V came to 3 bases and at J to 2 bases, leaving 4 bases not matched to a gene. CDR3 region: CASSFDAGAYEQYF. The CDR3, as DNA: TGTGCCAGCAGCTTTGACGCGGGAGCCTACGAGCAGTACTTC. Looking up the rest from reference TRBV11-2 and TRBJ2-7 gives the full variable domain: EAGVAQSPRYKIIEKRQSVAFWCNPISGHATLYWYQQILGQGPKLLIQFQNNGVVDDSQLPKDRFSAERLKGVDSTLKIQPAKLEDSAVYLCASSFDAGAYEQYFGPGTRLTVT.

The sample holds a few counts of this clone. An end of the junction does not agree with germline; a read error may underlie this. The V call is TRBV7-7, the J call TRBJ1-1; possible D gene TRBD1, 6 bases. Germline V gene lookup returns CDR1 SSHAT and CDR2 FNYEAQ (reference sequence). The CDR3 is made up of 15 amino acids. The CDR3 spells CASSLAWQGTTEAFF. In DNA form, the CDR3 reads TGTGCTAGCAGCTTAGCGTGGCAGGGGACCACTGAAGCTTTCTTT.

This clone was counted a few times. The chain recombines TRBV3-1 (or the pseudogene TRBV3-2) with TRBJ1-1; possibly TRBD1 for D (6 bases). The V end lost 7 bases, the J end lost 1 base, and 10 bases lay between the germline ends. This CDR3 is built from 13 residues. CDR1 is LGHDT, CDR2 YNNKEL, per germline (reference sequence). CDR3 protein: CASKGVGNTEAFF. CDR3 bases: TGTGCCAGCAAGGGGGTCGGGAACACTGAAGCTTTCTTT.